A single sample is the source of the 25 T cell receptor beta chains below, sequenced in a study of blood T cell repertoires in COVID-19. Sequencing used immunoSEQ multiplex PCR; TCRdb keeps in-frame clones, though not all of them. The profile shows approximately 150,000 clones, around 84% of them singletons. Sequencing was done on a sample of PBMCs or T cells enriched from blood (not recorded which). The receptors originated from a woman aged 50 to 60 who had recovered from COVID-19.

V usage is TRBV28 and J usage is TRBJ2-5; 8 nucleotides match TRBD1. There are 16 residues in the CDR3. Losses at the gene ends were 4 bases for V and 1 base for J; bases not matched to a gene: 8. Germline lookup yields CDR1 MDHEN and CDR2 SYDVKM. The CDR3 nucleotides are TGTGCCAGCAGTTCGTCGACAGGGGTAGTCCAAGAGACCCAGTACTTC. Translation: CASSSSTGVVQETQYF.

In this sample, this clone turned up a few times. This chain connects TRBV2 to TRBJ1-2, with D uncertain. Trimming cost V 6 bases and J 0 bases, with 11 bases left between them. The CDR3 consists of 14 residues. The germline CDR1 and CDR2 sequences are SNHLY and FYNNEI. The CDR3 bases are TGTGCCAGCAGACGCCTGTTAGCTAACTATGGCTACACCTTC. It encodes CASRRLLANYGYTF.

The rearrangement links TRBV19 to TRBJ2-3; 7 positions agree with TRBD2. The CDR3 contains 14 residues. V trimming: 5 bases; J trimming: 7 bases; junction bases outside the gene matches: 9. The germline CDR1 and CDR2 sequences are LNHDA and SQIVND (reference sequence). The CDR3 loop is CASSHPPGTNTQYF. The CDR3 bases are TGTGCCAGTAGTCATCCCCCCGGGACTAATACGCAGTATTTT.

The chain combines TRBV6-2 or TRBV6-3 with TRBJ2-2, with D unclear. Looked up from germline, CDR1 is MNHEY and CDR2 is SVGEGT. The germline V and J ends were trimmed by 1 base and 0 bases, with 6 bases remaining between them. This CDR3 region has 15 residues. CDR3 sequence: CASSYWQANTGELFF. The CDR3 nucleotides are TGTGCCAGCAGTTACTGGCAGGCGAACACCGGGGAGCTGTTTTTT.

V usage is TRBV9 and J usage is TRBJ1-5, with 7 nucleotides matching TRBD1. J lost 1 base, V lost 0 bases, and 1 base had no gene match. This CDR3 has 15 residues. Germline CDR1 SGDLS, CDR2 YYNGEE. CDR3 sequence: CASSVGQGSNQPQHF. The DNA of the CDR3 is TGTGCCAGCAGCGTAGGACAGGGAAGCAATCAGCCCCAGCATTTT.

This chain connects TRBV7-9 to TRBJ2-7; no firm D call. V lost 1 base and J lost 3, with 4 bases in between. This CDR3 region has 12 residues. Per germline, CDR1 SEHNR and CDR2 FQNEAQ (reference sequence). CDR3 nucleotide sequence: TGTGCCAGCAGCTTAGTCCACTACGAGCAGTACTTC. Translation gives CASSLVHYEQYF. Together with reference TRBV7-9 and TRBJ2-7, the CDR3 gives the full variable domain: DTGVSQNPRHKITKRGQNVTFRCDPISEHNRLYWYRQTLGQGPEFLTYFQNEAQLEKSRLLSDRFSAERPKGSFSTLEIQRTEQGDSAMYLCASSLVHYEQYFGPGTRLTVT.

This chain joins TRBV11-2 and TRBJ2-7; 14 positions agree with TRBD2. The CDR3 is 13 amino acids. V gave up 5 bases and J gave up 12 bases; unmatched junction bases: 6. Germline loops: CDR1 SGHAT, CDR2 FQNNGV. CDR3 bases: TGTGCCAGCAGCCCGGGACTAGCGGGAGCCATGTACTTC. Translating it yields CASSPGLAGAMYF.

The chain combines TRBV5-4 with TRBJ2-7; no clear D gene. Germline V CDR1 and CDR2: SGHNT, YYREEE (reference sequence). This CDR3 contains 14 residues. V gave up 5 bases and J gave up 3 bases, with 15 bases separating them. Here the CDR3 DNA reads TGTGCCAGCAGTCCCGCCGGGTCTCTCTACGAGCAGTACTTC. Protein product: CASSPAGSLYEQYF.

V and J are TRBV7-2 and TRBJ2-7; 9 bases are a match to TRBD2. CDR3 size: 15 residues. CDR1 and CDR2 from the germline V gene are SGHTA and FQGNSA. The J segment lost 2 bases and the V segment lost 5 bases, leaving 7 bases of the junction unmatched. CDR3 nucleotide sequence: TGTGCCAGCAGCGGCCAGACTAGCGGAACCTACGAGCAGTACTTC. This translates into CASSGQTSGTYEQYF. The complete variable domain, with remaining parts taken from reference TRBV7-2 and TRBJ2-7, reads GAGVSQSPSNKVTEKGKDVELRCDPISGHTALYWYRQSLGQGLEFLIYFQGNSAPDKSGLPSDRFSAERTGGSVSTLTIQRTQQEDSAVYLCASSGQTSGTYEQYFGPGTRLTVT.

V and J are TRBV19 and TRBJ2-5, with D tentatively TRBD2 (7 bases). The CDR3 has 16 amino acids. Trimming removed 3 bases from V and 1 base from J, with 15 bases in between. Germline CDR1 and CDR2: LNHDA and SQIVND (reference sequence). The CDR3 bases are TGTGCCAGTAGTATGGGTACAGGGAGGGCCCAAGAGACCCAGTACTTC. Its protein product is CASSMGTGRAQETQYF. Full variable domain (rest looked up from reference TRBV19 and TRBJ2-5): DGGITQSPKYLFRKEGQNVTLSCEQNLNHDAMYWYRQDPGQGLRLIYYSQIVNDFQKGDIAEGYSVSREKKESFPLTVTSAQKNPTAFYLCASSMGTGRAQETQYFGPGTRLLVL.

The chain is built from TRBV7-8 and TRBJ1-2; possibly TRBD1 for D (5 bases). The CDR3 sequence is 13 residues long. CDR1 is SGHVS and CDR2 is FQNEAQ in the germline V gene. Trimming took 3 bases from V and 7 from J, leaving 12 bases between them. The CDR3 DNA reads TGTGCCAGCAGCTTGACAGCCTTGTCTGGCTACACCTTC. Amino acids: CASSLTALSGYTF.

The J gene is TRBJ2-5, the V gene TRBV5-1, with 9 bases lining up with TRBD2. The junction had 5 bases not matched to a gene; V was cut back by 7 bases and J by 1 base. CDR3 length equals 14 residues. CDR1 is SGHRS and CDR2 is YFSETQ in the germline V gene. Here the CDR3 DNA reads TGCGCCAGCCGGGCGGGGGGGCTCCAAGAGACCCAGTACTTC. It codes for CASRAGGLQETQYF.

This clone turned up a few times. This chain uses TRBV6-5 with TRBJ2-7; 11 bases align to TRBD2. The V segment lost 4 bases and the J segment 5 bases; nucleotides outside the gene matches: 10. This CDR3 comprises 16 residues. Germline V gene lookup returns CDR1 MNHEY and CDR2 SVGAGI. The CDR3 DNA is TGTGCCAGCAGTTCCCGAACTAGCGGGAGTATCGACGAGCAGTACTTC. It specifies CASSSRTSGSIDEQYF.

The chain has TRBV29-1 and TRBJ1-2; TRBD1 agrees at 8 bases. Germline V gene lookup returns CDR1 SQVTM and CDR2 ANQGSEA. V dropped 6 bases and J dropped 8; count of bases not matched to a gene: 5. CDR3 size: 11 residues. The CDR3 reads CSVGQEKGYTF. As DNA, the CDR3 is TGCAGCGTGGGACAGGAAAAAGGCTACACCTTC.

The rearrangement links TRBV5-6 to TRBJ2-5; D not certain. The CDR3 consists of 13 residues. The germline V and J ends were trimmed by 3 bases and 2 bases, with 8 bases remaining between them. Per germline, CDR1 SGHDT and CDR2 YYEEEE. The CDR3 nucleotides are TGTGCCAGCAGCTACCGGGTTCAAGAGACCCAGTACTTC. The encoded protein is CASSYRVQETQYF.

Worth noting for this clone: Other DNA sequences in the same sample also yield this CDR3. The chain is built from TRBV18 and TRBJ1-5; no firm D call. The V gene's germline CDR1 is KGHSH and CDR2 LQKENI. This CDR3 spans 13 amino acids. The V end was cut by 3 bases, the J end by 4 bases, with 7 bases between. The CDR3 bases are TGTGCCAGCTCACCCTCGGGAAATCAGCCCCAGCATTTT. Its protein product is CASSPSGNQPQHF.

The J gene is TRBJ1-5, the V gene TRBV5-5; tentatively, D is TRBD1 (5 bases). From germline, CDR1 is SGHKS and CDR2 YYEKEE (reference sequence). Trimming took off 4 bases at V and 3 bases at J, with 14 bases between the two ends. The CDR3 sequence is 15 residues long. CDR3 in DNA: TGTGCCAGCAGCGCCGAGGCAGGGTTCAATCAGCCCCAGCATTTT. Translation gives CASSAEAGFNQPQHF.

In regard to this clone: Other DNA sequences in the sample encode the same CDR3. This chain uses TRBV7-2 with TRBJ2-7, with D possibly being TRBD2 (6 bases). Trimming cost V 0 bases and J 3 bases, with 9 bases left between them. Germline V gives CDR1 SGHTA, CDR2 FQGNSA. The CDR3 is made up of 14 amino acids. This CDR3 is CASSLAGGSYEQYF. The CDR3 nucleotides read TGTGCCAGCAGCTTAGCGGGAGGCAGCTACGAGCAGTACTTC.

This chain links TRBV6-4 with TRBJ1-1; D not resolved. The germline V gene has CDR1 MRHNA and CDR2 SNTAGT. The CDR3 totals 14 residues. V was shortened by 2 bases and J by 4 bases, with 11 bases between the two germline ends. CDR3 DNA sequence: TGTGCCAGCAGTGACGTTTTTGGCGGCACTGAAGCTTTCTTT. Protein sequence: CASSDVFGGTEAFF.

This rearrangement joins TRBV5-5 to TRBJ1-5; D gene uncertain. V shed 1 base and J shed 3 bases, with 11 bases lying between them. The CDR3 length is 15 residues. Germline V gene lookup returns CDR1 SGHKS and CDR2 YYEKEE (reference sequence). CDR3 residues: CASSLFHPPNQPQHF. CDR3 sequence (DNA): TGTGCCAGCAGCTTGTTCCATCCCCCCAATCAGCCCCAGCATTTT.

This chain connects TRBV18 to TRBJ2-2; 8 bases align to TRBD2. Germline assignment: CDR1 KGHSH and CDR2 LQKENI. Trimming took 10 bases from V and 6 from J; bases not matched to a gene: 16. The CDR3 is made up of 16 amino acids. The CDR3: CATKKTPAGDAGELFF. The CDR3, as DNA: TGTGCCACCAAAAAAACCCCAGCGGGAGATGCCGGGGAGCTGTTTTTT.

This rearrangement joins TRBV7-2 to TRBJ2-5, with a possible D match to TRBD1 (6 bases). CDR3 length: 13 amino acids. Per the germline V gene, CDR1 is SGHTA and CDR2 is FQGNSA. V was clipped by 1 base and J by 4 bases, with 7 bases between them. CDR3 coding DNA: TGTGCCAGCAGCTTAGTCAGGGGAGAGACCCAGTACTTC. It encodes CASSLVRGETQYF.

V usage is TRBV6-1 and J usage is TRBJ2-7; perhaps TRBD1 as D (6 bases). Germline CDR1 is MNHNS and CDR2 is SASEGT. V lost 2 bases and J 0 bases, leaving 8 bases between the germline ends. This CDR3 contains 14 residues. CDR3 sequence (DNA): TGTGCCAGCAGTGAAAGAGGGGGCTCCTACGAGCAGTACTTC. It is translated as CASSERGGSYEQYF.

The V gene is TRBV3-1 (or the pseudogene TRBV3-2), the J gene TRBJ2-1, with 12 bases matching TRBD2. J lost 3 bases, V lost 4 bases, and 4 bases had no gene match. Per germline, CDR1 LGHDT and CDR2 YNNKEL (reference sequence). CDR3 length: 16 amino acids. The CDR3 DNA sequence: TGTGCCAGCAGCCCGCTAGCGGGGGGGTACTACAATGAGCAGTTCTTC. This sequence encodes CASSPLAGGYYNEQFF.

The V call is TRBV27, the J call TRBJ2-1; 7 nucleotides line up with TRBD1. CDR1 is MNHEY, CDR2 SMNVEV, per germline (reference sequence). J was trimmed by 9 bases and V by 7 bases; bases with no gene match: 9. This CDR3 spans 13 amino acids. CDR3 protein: CASNLIGGGEQFF. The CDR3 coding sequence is TGTGCCAGCAACCTCATAGGGGGCGGTGAGCAGTTCTTC.